This T cell receptor beta chain was captured in a study of shared clonotypes between healthy human individuals. Study-wide context: Sampling drew on donors who were a couple of women and a few men aged 18 to 49. Findings and caveats of the study: Donors were few, which limited the genetic and exposure-history diversity represented.

Genomic DNA of unsorted samples came from roughly 90 million PBMCs. The CDR3 is made up of 15 amino acids. V was pared by 2 bases and J by 4 bases, with 3 bases of the junction left unmatched. Germline CDR1 SGDLS, CDR2 YYNGEE. Concerning this clone: Its antigen is not known. Other nucleotide sequences from this sample produce the same CDR3.

Here immunoSEQ multiplex PCR was the method, and the copy in TCRdb shows in-frame clones only, minus some. The profile covers hundreds of thousands of clones, with over 60% appearing a single time and over 10% taken by the ten largest. The genes are TRBV9 and TRBJ2-2; TRBD2 aligns across 9 bases. This clonotype was sampled from a woman in her thirties or forties in good health. Some clones in this sample may be carry-over from other donors' samples. The specimen sequenced was PBMCs. CDR3: CASSVGGRVTGELFF. In DNA, the CDR3 is TGTGCCAGCAGCGTCGGCGGGAGGGTCACCGGGGAGCTGTTTTTT.